This T cell receptor (beta chain) was documented in a study of T cell clonality in common variable immunodeficiency (dated by TCRdb to between 2015 and 2017). On the study overall, not on this receptor specifically: CVID TCRbeta sequences were reported to have fewer deletions and N-nucleotide insertions and to lack highly modified clones with 13 or more V deletions. According to the authors, figuring out what caused the increased clonality in CVID would require sequencing the repertoires of T cell subpopulations. Compared with healthy controls, CVID subjects showed increased TCRbeta clonality (t-test p = 0.018), a feature most characteristic of about a third of subjects. Even though DNA input was equal, the average per sample came to about 81,820 unique sequences for controls compared with around 33,000 for CVID samples. Correlations of repertoire features with clinical complications were constrained by heterogeneity among patients within the CVID cohort. CVID subjects shared fewer TCRbeta clones with each other than healthy controls did (p < 0.0001).

CDR1 and CDR2, looked up from the germline V gene, are SGHRS and YFSETQ. V trim: 4 bases; J trim: 6 bases; unmatched bases: 17. The CDR3, cysteine through phenylalanine, is 18 amino acids long. Sequencing covers 45 bases of the CDR3, shown here with the frame starting at base 1. This clone was seen at least ten times. The clone's antigen remains unknown. The read finishes 3 residues shy of the CDR3 end, and the germline J gene is used to complete it. Equivalent amounts of genomic DNA from CVID and control samples were used as sequencing input. For every sample, a 60 bp segment covering the rearranged TCRbeta CDR3 region was amplified and then sequenced. The immunoSEQ assay, a bias-corrected multiplex PCR with high-throughput sequencing, was employed for TCRbeta amplification. The study's processing was this. Each unique nucleotide sequence was treated as a clone and annotated with V, D and J genes, copy number and frequency. Sequences were labeled productive if in frame, and non-productive if out of frame or containing stop codons. As previously described, Shannon's entropy was used to calculate clonality. The predicted amino acid sequences of productive clones were used to derive the mean CDR3 Kyte-Doolittle hydropathy. Using the R hclust function, scaled V gene usage was clustered hierarchically with Manhattan distance and complete linkage. Clone sharing by CDR3 amino acid sequence was assessed by resampling 12 repertoires per group over 100 rounds. The repertoires were searched for about 70 published EBV-specific TCRbeta sequences and 245 published CMV-specific TCRbeta sequences. A couple of CVID samples that yielded fewer than 10,000 sequences were excluded from the analysis, so approximately 40 CVID repertoires were retained. Sourced from immuneACCESS, this table was stored by TCRdb with only in-frame sequences that have V and J called. A share of the clones is absent; for the studies checked, an unresolved V gene accounts for under half, and the remainder has no known explanation. Clone size and the V and J calls come from that table; the DNA yielded D and trimming. For this sample, tens of thousands of clones are listed, none of them singletons. The top ten clonotypes cover 2.5% to 3.5% of the sample.

Both CVID patients and healthy controls were predominantly of Caucasian heritage. Heparinized peripheral whole blood samples of about 4.5 to 8.5 ml were obtained from each donor. Genomic DNA from adults with common variable immune deficiency (CVID) and from healthy adult controls was the source for sequencing TCRbeta CDR3 repertoires. The control group was made up of roughly 22 healthy adult volunteers (about 10 male and roughly 12 female) whose ages ranged from 23 to 66 years, with a mean age of roughly 33. Diluted blood was density-centrifuged over Hypaque 1077 or Ficoll-Paque to isolate peripheral blood mononuclear cells. Genomic DNA was obtained from unsorted mononuclear cells through either Qiagen column purification or a centrifugation-based method.

The chain uses TRBV5-1 and TRBJ1-2; TRBD1 matches 11 bases in the middle. The sequencing sample was made of peripheral blood mononuclear cells. The sequence was collected from a person aged 18-69 years in good health. The DNA read from the CDR3 is TGCGCCAGCAGCCAAATCACCGGGACAGGGGGAGGGTTGAATGGC. Translated, it gives CASSQITGTGGGLNG. The CDR3 as a whole reads CASSQITGTGGGLNGYTF.